This TCR beta chain comes out of a study of cytotoxic CD8 clonotypes in ibrutinib-treated CLL. About the study: The subjects consisted of some 12 relapsed/refractory and roughly 15 treatment-naive individuals, with 17 to 18 IGHV unmutated. Average yields of about 260,000 productive templates and tens of thousands of productive rearrangements characterized the samples.

Measured with immunoSEQ multiplex PCR; TCRdb has only the in-frame clones, and not every one. The sample records 150,000 to 200,000 clones, roughly 88% being singletons. Germline CDR1 and CDR2: SQVTM and ANQGSEA. The CDR3 totals 11 residues. The trim removed 7 bases at V and 4 bases at J, leaving 2 bases unmatched. TCR beta library input comprised roughly 2 micrograms of genomic DNA from cryopreserved PBMCs. The sequences come from PBMCs, collected at disease progression, from a patient treated with ibrutinib. The clonotype comes from a human donor with chronic lymphocytic leukemia. The rearrangement joins TRBV29-1 to TRBJ2-3; TRBD2 matches at 7 bases. CDR3 protein: CSATSPDTQYF. In DNA form, the CDR3 reads TGCAGCGCGACTAGCCCAGATACGCAGTATTTT.